The 5 T cell receptor beta chains below were found in one sample sequenced in a study of OX40 agonist ivuxolimab in advanced cancers. Assay: immunoSEQ multiplex PCR; the TCRdb copy retains only in-frame clones and omits some. The table includes roughly 50,000 clones, just over 85% detected once. Sequences were derived from CD4+ or CD8+ T cells sorted from blood, sampled in a trial of the OX40 agonist ivuxolimab. Receptors originate from an adult with an advanced solid tumor such as melanoma, head and neck, liver or kidney cancer.

This sequence joins TRBV6-5 and TRBJ2-2, with TRBD2 as a possible D gene (6 bases). The V gene's germline CDR1 is MNHEY and CDR2 SVGAGI. V gave up 2 bases and J gave up 13 bases, with 14 bases separating them. The CDR3 consists of 13 residues. CDR3 sequence reads: CASSYPRGGLLFF. CDR3 sequence (DNA): TGTGCCAGCAGTTACCCCCGTGGGGGGTTGCTGTTTTTT.

This clone was counted only a few times. V is TRBV18 and J is TRBJ1-1, with D unclear. The CDR3 is made up of 13 amino acids. V gave up 2 bases and J gave up 0 bases, with 4 bases separating them. The germline gives CDR1 KGHSH, CDR2 LQKENI. CDR3 sequence: CASSPLVNTEAFF. The CDR3 coding sequence is TGTGCCAGCTCACCATTAGTGAACACTGAAGCTTTCTTT.

The chain uses TRBV6-5 and TRBJ1-1, with 9 bases lining up with TRBD1. From germline, CDR1 is MNHEY and CDR2 SVGAGI. The CDR3 has 11 residues. Germline trimming cut 7 bases from V and 10 bases from J; bases unmatched to any gene: 4. The CDR3 sequence is CASKGQGLAFF. The CDR3 DNA follows: TGTGCCAGCAAGGGACAGGGTTTAGCTTTCTTT.

The chain carries TRBV5-1 and TRBJ2-2; 7 positions agree with TRBD1. The CDR3 runs 15 residues. Germline V gives CDR1 SGHRS, CDR2 YFSETQ. J lost 2 bases, V lost 2 bases, and 3 bases had no gene match. CDR3 in amino acids: CASSFTGVNTGELFF. The CDR3 bases are TGCGCCAGCAGCTTTACAGGGGTTAACACCGGGGAGCTGTTTTTT. The full variable domain, completed using reference TRBV5-1 and TRBJ2-2, is KAGVTQTPRYLIKTRGQQVTLSCSPISGHRSVSWYQQTPGQGLQFLFEYFSETQRNKGNFPGRFSGRQFSNSRSEMNVSTLELGDSALYLCASSFTGVNTGELFFGEGSRLTVL.

This clone appeared once. V is TRBV5-6 and J is TRBJ1-5, with D hard to call. Trimming stripped 0 bases from V and 1 base from J, with 8 bases between. CDR3 size: 15 residues. From germline, CDR1 is SGHDT and CDR2 YYEEEE. The CDR3: CASSLGPGSNQPQHF. The CDR3 coding sequence is TGTGCCAGCAGCTTGGGTCCGGGGAGCAATCAGCCCCAGCATTTT.